The 21 T cell receptor beta chains below were found in one sample sequenced in a study of blood T cell repertoires in COVID-19. Libraries were prepared by immunoSEQ multiplex PCR; TCRdb keeps only in-frame clonotypes and omits some of them. The sample includes around 63,000 clones, 65% to 80% of them seen just once. Sequencing was done on a sample of peripheral blood. The receptors come from a woman aged 65 to 85 with acute or convalescent COVID-19.

This clone has a handful of counts. This rearrangement joins TRBV20-1 to TRBJ2-7, with D maybe TRBD1 (6 bases). The CDR3 is made up of 11 amino acids. Trimming took off 7 bases at V and 3 bases at J, with 10 bases between the two ends. From germline, CDR1 is DFQATT and CDR2 SNEGSKA (reference sequence). CDR3 coding DNA: TGCAGTGGCCGGACAGACTACGAGCAGTACTTC. Its protein is CSGRTDYEQYF.

This clone was counted a single time. Mismatch with germline at one junction end may stem from a read error. The chain has TRBV7-7 and TRBJ2-7, with 10 bases matching TRBD1. The CDR3 loop spans 14 amino acids. Looked up from germline, CDR1 is SSHAT and CDR2 is FNYEAQ (reference sequence). Here the CDR3 DNA reads TGTGCTAGCAGCCAGGGACAGGGGTCCTACGAGCAGTACTTC. Amino acids: CASSQGQGSYEQYF. Using reference TRBV7-7 and TRBJ2-7 for the parts outside the CDR3, the full variable domain is GAGVSQSPRYKVTKRGQDVTLRCDPISSHATLYWYQQALGQGPEFLTYFNYEAQPDKSGLPSDRFSAERPEGSISTLTIQRTEQRDSAMYRCASSQGQGSYEQYFGPGTRLTVT.

The chain carries TRBV7-9 and TRBJ1-4; 9 positions agree with TRBD1. The CDR3 spans 16 residues. Germline loops: CDR1 SEHNR, CDR2 FQNEAQ (reference sequence). V trimming: 5 bases; J trimming: 4 bases; junction bases outside the gene matches: 8. The CDR3 sequence is CASSHNRGQSNEKLFF. In nucleotides, the CDR3 is TGTGCCAGCAGCCATAACAGGGGGCAAAGTAATGAAAAACTGTTTTTT.

The J gene is TRBJ2-5, the V gene TRBV5-1; D possibly corresponds to TRBD1 (6 bases). CDR3 length: 20 amino acids. The ends were cut back, 4 bases at V and 2 bases at J, with 30 bases in the middle. CDR1 is SGHRS, CDR2 YFSETQ, per germline. The CDR3 coding sequence is TGCGCCAGCAGCGACCGGGGTAGTGGGTTTAGTTCCCAGGGGCAAGAGACCCAGTACTTC. Translation: CASSDRGSGFSSQGQETQYF.

The gene calls are TRBV6-6 and TRBJ1-5; unclear D gene. The CDR3 runs to 14 residues. CDR1 and CDR2 from the germline V gene are MNHNY and SVGAGI (reference sequence). V lost 5 bases, J lost 2 bases, and 10 bases lay in between. The CDR3 bases are TGTGCCAGCAGTCCCCCGGGAGGCAATCAGCCCCAGCATTTT. Translated, it gives CASSPPGGNQPQHF.

The chain is built from TRBV6-1 and TRBJ2-7, with 7 bases fitting TRBD2. CDR3 length: 14 amino acids. Losses at the gene ends were 1 base for V and 6 bases for J; bases not matched to a gene: 6. Germline loops: CDR1 MNHNS, CDR2 SASEGT. The CDR3 bases are TGTGCCAGCAGTGAAGAAGGGAGGGTTGGCGAGCAGTACTTC. It yields the protein CASSEEGRVGEQYF.

This chain uses TRBV12-5 with TRBJ1-5; D remains unclear. This CDR3 is 14 amino acids long. The V and J ends lost 2 bases and 7 bases respectively, with 12 bases between them. The germline V gene encodes CDR1 LGHNT and CDR2 FRNRAP. The DNA for the CDR3 is TGTGCTAGTGGTTTGTCGTACAGAAGGCAGCCCCAGCATTTT. Its protein is CASGLSYRRQPQHF. Using reference TRBV12-5 and TRBJ1-5 for the parts outside the CDR3, the full variable domain is DARVTQTPRHKVTEMGQEVTMRCQPILGHNTVFWYRQTMMQGLELLAYFRNRAPLDDSGMPKDRFSAEMPDATLATLKIQPSEPRDSAVYFCASGLSYRRQPQHFGDGTRLSIL.

The chain couples TRBV30 to TRBJ1-5, with D possibly matching TRBD1 (5 bases). The CDR3 contains 16 residues. The germline V gene encodes CDR1 GTSNPN and CDR2 SVGIG (reference sequence). The V end was cut by 4 bases, the J end by 1 base, with 17 bases between. CDR3 sequence reads: CAWKREGPPSNQPQHF. The CDR3 coding sequence is TGTGCCTGGAAAAGGGAGGGGCCCCCGAGCAATCAGCCCCAGCATTTT.

The chain links TRBV5-1 to TRBJ1-2; 9 nucleotides match TRBD1. The J segment lost 3 bases and the V segment lost 1 base, leaving 16 bases of the junction unmatched. The CDR3 has 19 residues. The germline V gene has CDR1 SGHRS and CDR2 YFSETQ. The DNA of the CDR3 is TGCGCCAGCAGCTTGATGGAATTGGTGGAGGACAGGGGAGACTATGGCTACACCTTC. Translation gives CASSLMELVEDRGDYGYTF.

The chain links TRBV5-1 to TRBJ1-1; D possibly corresponds to TRBD1 (6 bases). Germline CDR1 reads SGHRS; CDR2 reads YFSETQ. The length of the CDR3 is 15 residues. Trimming took off 0 bases at V and 5 bases at J, with 14 bases between the two ends. CDR3 nucleotides: TGCGCCAGCAGCTTGGTTCAGGGAGGGGGAACTGAAGCTTTCTTT. It specifies CASSLVQGGGTEAFF.

The chain recombines TRBV2 with TRBJ2-3, with 8 bases lining up with TRBD2. CDR1 and CDR2 (germline): SNHLY, FYNNEI. The CDR3 extends over 15 amino acids. With 7 bases clipped from V and 2 bases from J, the junction kept 8 bases outside the gene matches. CDR3 coding DNA: TGTGCCAGCACCCTATCGGGGGGGTACACAGATACGCAGTATTTT. Encoded protein: CASTLSGGYTDTQYF.

For the CDR3, the DNA is TGTGCCAGCAGCTTAGTCCCCCAGGGGCGGGAGACCCAGTACTTC. This gives the protein CASSLVPQGRETQYF. The V gene is TRBV11-1, the J gene TRBJ2-5; tentative D call: TRBD1 (6 bases). The CDR3 runs 15 residues. The germline V and J ends were trimmed by 1 base and 5 bases, with 14 bases remaining between them. Germline V gives CDR1 SGHAT, CDR2 FQDESV (reference sequence).

The V and J genes are TRBV5-1 and TRBJ1-2, with a weak D call TRBD1 (6 bases). The germline V and J ends were trimmed by 4 bases and 8 bases, with 15 bases remaining between them. In germline, CDR1 is SGHRS, CDR2 YFSETQ. CDR3 length equals 13 residues. The CDR3 is CASSPDRPRGYTF. Written as DNA, the CDR3 is TGCGCCAGCAGCCCCGACAGGCCCCGCGGCTACACCTTC.

The genes are TRBV9 and TRBJ2-7; tentatively, D is TRBD2 (7 bases). Trimming took off 0 bases at V and 6 bases at J, with 19 bases between the two ends. Germline V gene data show CDR1 as SGDLS and CDR2 as YYNGEE. The CDR3 runs 16 residues. CDR3 sequence: CASSVDGGAIVGEQYF. The CDR3 coding sequence is TGTGCCAGCAGCGTAGATGGGGGGGCTATAGTTGGCGAGCAGTACTTC. Based on the CDR3 plus reference TRBV9 and TRBJ2-7, the full variable domain is DSGVTQTPKHLITATGQRVTLRCSPRSGDLSVYWYQQSLDQGLQFLIQYYNGEERAKGNILERFSAQQFPDLHSELNLSSLELGDSALYFCASSVDGGAIVGEQYFGPGTRLTVT.

This clone was observed a few times. The gene calls are TRBV3-1 (or the pseudogene TRBV3-2) and TRBJ1-1; D not resolved. The ends were cut back, 3 bases at V and 4 bases at J, with 12 bases in the middle. Per the germline V gene, CDR1 is LGHDT and CDR2 is YNNKEL (reference sequence). The CDR3 runs 14 residues. The CDR3 DNA is TGTGCCAGCAGCCACTCAGTGGGCCGCACTGAAGCTTTCTTT. Its protein is CASSHSVGRTEAFF.

The chain recombines TRBV5-1 with TRBJ1-6; 7 bases map to TRBD1. Per germline, CDR1 SGHRS and CDR2 YFSETQ. V was pared by 5 bases and J by 7 bases, with 9 bases of the junction left unmatched. The CDR3 extends over 15 amino acids. CDR3 residues: CASRIEAGGNSPLHF. The CDR3 bases are TGCGCCAGCAGGATCGAGGCAGGGGGAAATTCACCCCTCCACTTT.

The rearrangement uses TRBV9 and TRBJ2-4; 11 bases are shared with TRBD2. V was clipped by 0 bases and J by 12 bases; unmatched bases: 5. Germline CDR1 reads SGDLS; CDR2 reads YYNGEE. The CDR3 has 14 amino acids. The CDR3 DNA sequence: TGTGCCAGCAGCGTAGATCTAGCGGGGGGTCCTCAGTACTTC. Amino acid sequence: CASSVDLAGGPQYF.

V and J are TRBV4-2 and TRBJ1-6; tentatively, D is TRBD1 (5 bases). The germline CDR1 and CDR2 sequences are LGHNA and YNFKEQ. V lost 1 base, J lost 7 bases, and 8 bases lay in between. The CDR3 runs 14 residues. The CDR3 loop is CASSQGRQNSPLHF. In DNA, the CDR3 is TGTGCCAGCAGCCAAGGTCGACAGAATTCACCCCTCCACTTT.

The chain has TRBV19 and TRBJ1-1; no clear D gene. Germline V gene lookup returns CDR1 LNHDA and CDR2 SQIVND (reference sequence). Trimming stripped 7 bases from V and 1 base from J, with 13 bases between. This CDR3 is 14 amino acids long. CDR3 sequence: CASIRGPKNTEAFF. CDR3 sequence (DNA): TGTGCCAGTATACGAGGGCCGAAGAACACTGAAGCTTTCTTT.

This clone appeared a few times. The rearrangement links TRBV19 to TRBJ2-2; maybe TRBD1 (6 bases). Germline loops: CDR1 LNHDA, CDR2 SQIVND (reference sequence). The CDR3 is 17 amino acids. V dropped 1 base and J dropped 6 bases, with 18 bases sitting between them. DNA of the CDR3: TGTGCCAGTAGTATAGCCGCCCTGGGCAGGGGTCCCGGGGAGCTGTTTTTT. Residues: CASSIAALGRGPGELFF. Full variable domain (remainder filled in from reference TRBV19 and TRBJ2-2): DGGITQSPKYLFRKEGQNVTLSCEQNLNHDAMYWYRQDPGQGLRLIYYSQIVNDFQKGDIAEGYSVSREKKESFPLTVTSAQKNPTAFYLCASSIAALGRGPGELFFGEGSRLTVL.

The chain couples TRBV10-3 to TRBJ2-1, with 8 bases lining up with TRBD2. The length of the CDR3 is 14 residues. Germline CDR1 and CDR2: ENHRY and SYGVKD. J was trimmed by 2 bases and V by 10 bases; bases with no gene match: 7. The CDR3 nucleotides read TGTGCCACCGGCACAGCGGGGGCCTACAATGAGCAGTTCTTC. It encodes CATGTAGAYNEQFF.